The clone carrying this T cell receptor beta chain was counted a few times. This CDR3 region has 14 residues. V gave up 2 bases and J gave up 3 bases, with 10 bases separating them. In germline, CDR1 is KGHSH, CDR2 LQKENI. The data derive from a study of CD8+ T cells in alopecia areata. Turning to the study itself: Those treated were given oral tofacitinib at 5 to 10 mg twice daily.

Treatment noted: oral pan-JAK inhibitor, 5-10 mg twice daily. Cell sorting was applied to PBMCs, and CD4+ and CD8+ T cells were collected. As the sequencing template, cDNA was produced by extracting RNA and reverse transcribing it. Sequencing was performed with immunoSEQ multiplex PCR; in TCRdb, only in-frame clones are kept and a portion is missing. Of about 210,000 clones in the sample, roughly two fifths were seen once. The genes are TRBV18 and TRBJ2-5; D possibly corresponds to TRBD2 (5 bases). The receptor comes from a human donor with alopecia areata. Source: CD4+ T cells sorted from blood, taken at approximately week 31, from a patient treated with tofacitinib. Written as DNA, the CDR3 is TGTGCCAGCTCACCAAGGACTCAAGAAGAGACCCAGTACTTC. Amino acids: CASSPRTQEETQYF.